The T cell receptor (beta chain) described here comes from a study of CD8 T cells in Susac syndrome. Reverse transcription of about 0.45 to 1 ug RNA was carried out with random hexamers. From the immunoSEQ multiplex PCR reads, TCRdb called clonotypes with MiXCR, one entry per CDR3 protein. The repertoire holds 100,000 to 150,000 distinct CDR3 sequences, with about 95% as singletons. J gave up 8 bases and V 1 base, and 12 bases lay outside the gene matches. The CDR3 has 16 residues. Germline V gene data show CDR1 as SGHRS and CDR2 as YFSETQ. This receptor was obtained from a human donor in good health. The specimen sequenced was CD4+ T cells from PBMCs. The chain is built from TRBV5-1 and TRBJ1-1, with 9 nucleotides matching TRBD1. This CDR3 reads CASSLHSAGTGTEAFF. CDR3 bases: TGCGCCAGCAGCTTGCACTCGGCCGGGACAGGGACCGAAGCTTTCTTT. Drawing the rest from reference TRBV5-1 and TRBJ1-1, the complete variable domain is KAGVTQTPRYLIKTRGQQVTLSCSPISGHRSVSWYQQTPGQGLQFLFEYFSETQRNKGNFPGRFSGRQFSNSRSEMNVSTLELGDSALYLCASSLHSAGTGTEAFFGQGTRLTVV.